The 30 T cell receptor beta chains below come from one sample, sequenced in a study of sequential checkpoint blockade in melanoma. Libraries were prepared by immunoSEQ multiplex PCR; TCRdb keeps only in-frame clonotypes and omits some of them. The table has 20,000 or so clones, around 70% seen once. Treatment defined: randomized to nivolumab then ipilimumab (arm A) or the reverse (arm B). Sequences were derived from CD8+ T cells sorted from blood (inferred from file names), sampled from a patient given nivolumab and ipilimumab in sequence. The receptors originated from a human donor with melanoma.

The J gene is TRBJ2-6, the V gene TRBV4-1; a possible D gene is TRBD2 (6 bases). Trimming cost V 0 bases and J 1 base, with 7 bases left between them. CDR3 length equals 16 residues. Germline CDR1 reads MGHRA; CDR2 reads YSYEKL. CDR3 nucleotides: TGCGCCAGCAGCCAAGATCGGGGGTCTGGGGCCAACGTCCTGACTTTC. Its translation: CASSQDRGSGANVLTF.

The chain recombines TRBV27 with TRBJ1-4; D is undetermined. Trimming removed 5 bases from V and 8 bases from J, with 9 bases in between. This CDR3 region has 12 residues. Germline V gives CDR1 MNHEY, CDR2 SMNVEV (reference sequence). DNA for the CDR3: TGTGCCAGCAGTGGAGATGGAGAAAAACTGTTTTTT. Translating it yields CASSGDGEKLFF.

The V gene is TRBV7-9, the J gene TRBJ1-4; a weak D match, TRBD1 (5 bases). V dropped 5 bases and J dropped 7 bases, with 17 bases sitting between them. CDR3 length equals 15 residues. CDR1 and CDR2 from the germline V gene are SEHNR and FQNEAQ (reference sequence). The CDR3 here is CASSPSGRGSEKLFF. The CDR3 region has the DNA TGTGCCAGCAGCCCATCAGGGCGTGGTAGTGAAAAACTGTTTTTT.

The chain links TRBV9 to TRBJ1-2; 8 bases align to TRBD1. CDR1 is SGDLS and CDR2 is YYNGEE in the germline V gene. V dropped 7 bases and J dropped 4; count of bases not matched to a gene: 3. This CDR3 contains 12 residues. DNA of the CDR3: TGTGCCAGCCTGGGACAGGTCTATGGCTACACCTTC. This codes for CASLGQVYGYTF.

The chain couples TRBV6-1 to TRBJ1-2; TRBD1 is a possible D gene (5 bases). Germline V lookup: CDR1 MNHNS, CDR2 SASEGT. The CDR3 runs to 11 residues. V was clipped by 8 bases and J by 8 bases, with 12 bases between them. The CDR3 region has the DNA TGTGCCAGCCGGGGGGTACAGGGCTACACCTTC. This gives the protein CASRGVQGYTF.

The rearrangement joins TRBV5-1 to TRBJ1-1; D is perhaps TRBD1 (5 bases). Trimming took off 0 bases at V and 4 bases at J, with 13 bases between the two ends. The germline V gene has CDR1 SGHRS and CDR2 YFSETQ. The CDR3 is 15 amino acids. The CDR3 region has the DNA TGCGCCAGCAGCTTGGATCGGAGGGGAAGCACTGAAGCTTTCTTT. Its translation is CASSLDRRGSTEAFF. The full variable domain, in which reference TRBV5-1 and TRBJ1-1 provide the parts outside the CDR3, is KAGVTQTPRYLIKTRGQQVTLSCSPISGHRSVSWYQQTPGQGLQFLFEYFSETQRNKGNFPGRFSGRQFSNSRSEMNVSTLELGDSALYLCASSLDRRGSTEAFFGQGTRLTVV.

DNA for the CDR3: TGTGCCAGCAGCTTGGGTAAAGGGGATCAGCCCCAGCATTTT. Translating it yields CASSLGKGDQPQHF. The chain is built from TRBV13 and TRBJ1-5; maybe TRBD1 (5 bases). The length of the CDR3 is 14 residues. Germline V CDR1 and CDR2: PRHDT, FYEKMQ (reference sequence). V was clipped by 3 bases and J by 5 bases, with 11 bases between them. Full variable domain (missing parts from reference TRBV13 and TRBJ1-5): AAGVIQSPRHLIKEKRETATLKCYPIPRHDTVYWYQQGPGQDPQFLISFYEKMQSDKGSIPDRFSAQQFSDYHSELNMSSLELGDSALYFCASSLGKGDQPQHFGDGTRLSIL.

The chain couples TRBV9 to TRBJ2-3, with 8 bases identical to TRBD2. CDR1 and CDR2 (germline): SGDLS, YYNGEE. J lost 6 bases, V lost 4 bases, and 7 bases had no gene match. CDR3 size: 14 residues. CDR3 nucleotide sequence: TGTGCCAGCAGCTTGGGCGGGGGGAAGGATACGCAGTATTTT. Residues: CASSLGGGKDTQYF.

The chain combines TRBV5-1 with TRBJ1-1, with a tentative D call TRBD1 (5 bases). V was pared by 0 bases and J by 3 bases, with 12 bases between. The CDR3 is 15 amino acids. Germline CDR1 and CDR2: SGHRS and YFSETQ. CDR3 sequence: CASSLAGGTHTEAFF. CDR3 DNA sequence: TGCGCCAGCAGCTTGGCCGGGGGGACTCACACTGAAGCTTTCTTT.

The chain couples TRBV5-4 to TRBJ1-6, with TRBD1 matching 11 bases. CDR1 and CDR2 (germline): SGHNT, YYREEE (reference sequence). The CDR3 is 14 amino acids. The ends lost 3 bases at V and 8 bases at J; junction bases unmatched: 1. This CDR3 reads CASSWGQGDSPLHF. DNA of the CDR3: TGTGCCAGCAGCTGGGGACAGGGGGATTCACCCCTCCACTTT.

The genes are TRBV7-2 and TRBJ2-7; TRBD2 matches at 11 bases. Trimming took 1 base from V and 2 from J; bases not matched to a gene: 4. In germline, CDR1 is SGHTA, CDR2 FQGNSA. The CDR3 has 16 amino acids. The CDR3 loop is CASSLEVSGGAYEQYV. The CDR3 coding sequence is TGTGCCAGCAGCTTAGAGGTTAGCGGGGGGGCCTACGAGCAGTACGTC.

The CDR3: CASSSRRTSGGRVQETQYF. In DNA form, the CDR3 reads TGTGCCAGTAGTTCCCGCCGGACTAGCGGGGGAAGGGTCCAAGAGACCCAGTACTTC. This sequence joins TRBV19 and TRBJ2-5, with 13 positions matching TRBD2. This CDR3 is built from 19 residues. J lost 1 base, V lost 5 bases, and 13 bases had no gene match. The V gene's germline CDR1 is LNHDA and CDR2 SQIVND (reference sequence).

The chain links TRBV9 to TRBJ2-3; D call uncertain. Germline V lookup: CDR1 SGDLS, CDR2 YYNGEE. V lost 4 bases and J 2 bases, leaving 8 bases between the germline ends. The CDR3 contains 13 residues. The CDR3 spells CASSPLNTDTQYF. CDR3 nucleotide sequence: TGTGCCAGCAGCCCTTTAAACACAGATACGCAGTATTTT.

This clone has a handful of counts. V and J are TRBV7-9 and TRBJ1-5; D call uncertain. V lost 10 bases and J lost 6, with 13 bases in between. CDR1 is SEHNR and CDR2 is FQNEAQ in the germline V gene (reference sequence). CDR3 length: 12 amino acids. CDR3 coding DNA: TGTGCCACCTCCGCTATAAGTCAGCCCCAGCATTTT. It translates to CATSAISQPQHF.

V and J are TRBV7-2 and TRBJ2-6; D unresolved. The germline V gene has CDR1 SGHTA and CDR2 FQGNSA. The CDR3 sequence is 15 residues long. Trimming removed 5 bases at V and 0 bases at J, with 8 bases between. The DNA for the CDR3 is TGTGCCAGCAGCCTCGTTATCTCTGGGGCCAACGTCCTGACTTTC. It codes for CASSLVISGANVLTF.

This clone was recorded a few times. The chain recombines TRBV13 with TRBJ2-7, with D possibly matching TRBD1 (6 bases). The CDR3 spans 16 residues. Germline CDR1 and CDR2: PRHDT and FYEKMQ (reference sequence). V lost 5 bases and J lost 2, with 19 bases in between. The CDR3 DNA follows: TGTGCCAGCAGCGATAGTTTAGACAGGCAGACCTACGAGCAGTACTTC. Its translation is CASSDSLDRQTYEQYF.

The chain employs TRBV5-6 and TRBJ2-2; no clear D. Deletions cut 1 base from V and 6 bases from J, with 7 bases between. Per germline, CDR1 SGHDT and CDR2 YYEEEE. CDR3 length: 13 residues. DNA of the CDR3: TGTGCCAGCAGCTTGTCCGGTTCCGGGGAGCTGTTTTTT. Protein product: CASSLSGSGELFF.

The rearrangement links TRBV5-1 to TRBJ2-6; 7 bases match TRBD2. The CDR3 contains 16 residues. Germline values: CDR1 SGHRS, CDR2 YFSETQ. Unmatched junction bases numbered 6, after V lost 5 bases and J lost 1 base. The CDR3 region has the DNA TGCGCCAGCAGTCCTGGGGGGGAGTCTGGGGCCAACGTCCTGACTTTC. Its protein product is CASSPGGESGANVLTF.

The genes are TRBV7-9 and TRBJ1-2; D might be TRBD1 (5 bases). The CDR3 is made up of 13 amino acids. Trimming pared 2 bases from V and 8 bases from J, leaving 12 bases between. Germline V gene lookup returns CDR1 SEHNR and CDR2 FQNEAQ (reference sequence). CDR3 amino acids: CASSLMTEGGYTF. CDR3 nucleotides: TGTGCCAGCAGCTTAATGACGGAGGGGGGCTACACCTTC.

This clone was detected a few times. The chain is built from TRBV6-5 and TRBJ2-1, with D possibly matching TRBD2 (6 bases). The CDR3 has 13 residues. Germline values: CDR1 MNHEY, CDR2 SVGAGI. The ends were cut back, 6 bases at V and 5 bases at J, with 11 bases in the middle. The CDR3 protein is CASREGFHNEQFF. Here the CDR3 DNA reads TGTGCCAGCAGGGAGGGATTCCACAATGAGCAGTTCTTC.

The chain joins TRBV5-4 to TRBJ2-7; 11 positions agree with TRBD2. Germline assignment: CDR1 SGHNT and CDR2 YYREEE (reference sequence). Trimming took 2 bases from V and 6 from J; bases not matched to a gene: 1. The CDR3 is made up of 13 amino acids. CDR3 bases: TGTGCCAGCAGCTTAACTAGCGGGGGCGAGCAGTACTTC. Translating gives CASSLTSGGEQYF.

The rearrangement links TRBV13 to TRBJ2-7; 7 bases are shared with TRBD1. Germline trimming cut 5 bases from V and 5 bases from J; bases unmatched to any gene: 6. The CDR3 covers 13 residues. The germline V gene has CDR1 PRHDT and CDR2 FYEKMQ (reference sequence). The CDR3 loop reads CASSPDRRHEQYF. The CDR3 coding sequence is TGTGCCAGCAGCCCGGACAGGCGGCACGAGCAGTACTTC.

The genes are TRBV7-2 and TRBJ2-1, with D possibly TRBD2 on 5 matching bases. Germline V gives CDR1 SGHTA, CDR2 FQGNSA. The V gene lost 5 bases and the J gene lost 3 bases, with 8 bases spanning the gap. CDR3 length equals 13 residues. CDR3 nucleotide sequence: TGTGCCAGCAGCCCAACTAGCTACAATGAGCAGTTCTTC. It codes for CASSPTSYNEQFF.

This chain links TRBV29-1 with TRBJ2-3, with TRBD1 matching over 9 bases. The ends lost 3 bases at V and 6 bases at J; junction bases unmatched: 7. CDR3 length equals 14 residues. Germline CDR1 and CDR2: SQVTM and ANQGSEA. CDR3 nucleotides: TGCAGCGTTGAGGGGACAGGGTCTTACGATACGCAGTATTTT. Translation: CSVEGTGSYDTQYF.

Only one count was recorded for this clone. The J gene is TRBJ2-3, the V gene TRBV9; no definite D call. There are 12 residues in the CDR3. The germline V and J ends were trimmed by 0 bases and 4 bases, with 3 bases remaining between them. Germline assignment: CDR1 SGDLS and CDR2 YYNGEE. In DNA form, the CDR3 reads TGTGCCAGCAGCGTAGTATCAGATACGCAGTATTTT. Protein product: CASSVVSDTQYF.

CDR3 coding DNA: TGCAGCGGGTCCACCGGGACAGGGGGTAGCTACACCTTC. Its protein is CSGSTGTGGSYTF. V and J are TRBV29-1 and TRBJ1-2; 11 nucleotides line up with TRBD1. CDR3 length: 13 residues. V trimming: 7 bases; J trimming: 9 bases; junction bases outside the gene matches: 10. Germline-derived CDR1 and CDR2 are SQVTM and ANQGSEA.

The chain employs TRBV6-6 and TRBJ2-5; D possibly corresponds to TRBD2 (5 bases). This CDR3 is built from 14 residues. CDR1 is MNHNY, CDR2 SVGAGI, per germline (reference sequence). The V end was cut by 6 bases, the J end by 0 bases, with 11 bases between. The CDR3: CASSATADQETQYF. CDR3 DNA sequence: TGTGCCAGCAGCGCTACAGCGGACCAAGAGACCCAGTACTTC.

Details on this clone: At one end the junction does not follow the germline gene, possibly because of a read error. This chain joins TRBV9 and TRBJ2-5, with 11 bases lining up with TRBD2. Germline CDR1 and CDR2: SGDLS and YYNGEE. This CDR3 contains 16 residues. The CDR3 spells CAGSVELAGGQETQYF. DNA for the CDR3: TGTGCCGGCAGCGTAGAATTAGCGGGGGGGCAAGAGACCCAGTACTTC.

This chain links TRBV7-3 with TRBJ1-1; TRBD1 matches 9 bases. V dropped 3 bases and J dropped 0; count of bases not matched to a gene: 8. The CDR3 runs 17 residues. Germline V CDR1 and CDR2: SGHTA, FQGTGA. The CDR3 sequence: CASSFREGTGMNTEAFF. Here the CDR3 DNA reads TGTGCCAGCAGCTTTCGAGAGGGGACAGGGATGAACACTGAAGCTTTCTTT.

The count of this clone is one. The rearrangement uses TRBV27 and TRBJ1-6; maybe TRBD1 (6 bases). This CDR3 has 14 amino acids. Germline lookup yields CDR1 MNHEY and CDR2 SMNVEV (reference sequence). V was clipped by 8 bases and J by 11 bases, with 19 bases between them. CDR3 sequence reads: CASQPGTLLPPLHF. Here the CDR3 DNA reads TGTGCCAGCCAGCCCGGGACATTACTGCCACCCCTCCACTTT.